The 21 T cell receptor beta chains listed next were all sequenced from one sample in a study of molecular identifiers for immune sequencing clone quantification. Via MiXCR, TCRdb re-called the PCR reads, giving one row per CDR3 protein. The table records just under 65,000 distinct CDR3 sequences, 15% to 20% of them present only once. The sample consisted of naive CD8+ T cells from blood, with Jurkat cell RNA spiked in. Subset meaning: FACS-sorted CD8+CD4-CCR7+CD45RA+ naive T cells. These receptor sequences come from a human donor in good health. Some libraries in this study had Jurkat cell RNA spiked in.

The rearrangement links TRBV6-5 to TRBJ2-1, with D possibly being TRBD2 (5 bases). Germline loops: CDR1 MNHEY, CDR2 SVGAGI. Trimming took off 5 bases at V and 5 bases at J, with 16 bases between the two ends. The length of the CDR3 is 15 residues. The CDR3 here is CASSPDRDRDNEQFF. DNA for the CDR3: TGTGCCAGCAGTCCGGACCGGGATAGGGACAATGAGCAGTTCTTC.

The J gene is TRBJ2-2, the V gene TRBV5-6; TRBD1 matches 7 bases. Trimming at V came to 0 bases and at J to 5 bases, leaving 10 bases not matched to a gene. The germline V gene encodes CDR1 SGHDT and CDR2 YYEEEE. CDR3 length equals 17 residues. The CDR3 sequence is CASSLDRGGVGTGELFF. For the CDR3, the DNA is TGTGCCAGCAGCTTGGACAGGGGTGGCGTGGGGACCGGGGAGCTGTTTTTT.

Regarding this clonotype: Just one base apart from a much larger clone, this may be a read error. The genes are TRBV5-3 and TRBJ2-1; possible D gene TRBD2, 5 bases. TRBV5-3 is given ORF status, its function remaining uncertain. CDR3 length equals 17 residues. Written as DNA, the CDR3 is TGTGCCAGCAGCTATCAACGCCTAGCAGACTCCTACAATGAGCAGTTCTTC. This translates into CASSYQRLADSYNEQFF.

Worth noting for this clonotype: A much larger clonotype is one base distant, so this may be a read error. The chain uses TRBV20-1 and TRBJ1-2, with a possible D match to TRBD1 (6 bases). CDR3 length: 11 residues. Germline lookup yields CDR1 DFQATT and CDR2 SNEGSKA (reference sequence). Trimming cost V 6 bases and J 4 bases, with 9 bases left between them. CDR3 sequence: CSARDIYGYTF. DNA for the CDR3: TGCAGTGCCAGGGACATCTATGGCTACACCTTC.

The rearrangement joins TRBV20-1 to TRBJ2-1, with D perhaps TRBD2 (6 bases). V lost 6 bases, J lost 9 bases, and 12 bases lay in between. Germline assignment: CDR1 DFQATT and CDR2 SNEGSKA (reference sequence). The CDR3 spans 11 residues. CDR3 bases: TGCAGTGCCCCTAGGGGACTTGAGCAGTTCTTC. It is translated as CSAPRGLEQFF.

This clonotype came up many times. CDR3 residues: CASGTGGSGNTIYF. CDR3 nucleotide sequence: TGTGCCAGCGGGACCGGGGGCTCTGGAAACACCATATATTTT. The chain employs TRBV6-5 and TRBJ1-3; D is possibly TRBD1 (5 bases). The CDR3 is made up of 14 amino acids. Trimming left V 8 bases short and J 0 bases short, with 11 bases between. The germline V gene encodes CDR1 MNHEY and CDR2 SVGAGI.

In the case of this clonotype: No conserved phenylalanine or tryptophan is present at the end of the CDR3, so a read error is the likely explanation. This chain links TRBV29-1 with TRBJ1-2, with D unresolved. Germline CDR1 SQVTM, CDR2 ANQGSEA. The length of the CDR3 is 13 residues. Between the trimmed V and J ends, which lost 6 bases and 0 bases, there was a span of 11 bases. The CDR3 loop is CSVAGASNYGYTL. CDR3 coding DNA: TGCAGCGTCGCGGGAGCCTCTAACTATGGCTACACCTTA.

As to this clonotype: One base away lies a much larger clone, so this may be a sequencing read error. The chain is built from TRBV20-1 and TRBJ2-1; D may be TRBD2 (5 bases). V dropped 0 bases and J dropped 3 bases, with 12 bases sitting between them. Germline V CDR1 and CDR2: DFQATT, SNEGSKA (reference sequence). The CDR3 runs to 15 residues. CDR3 sequence: CSARDLGLSYNEQFF. DNA for the CDR3: TGCAGTGCTAGAGATCTAGGACTTAGCTACAATGAGCAGTTCTTC.

This clonotype was counted between two and nine times. The V and J genes are TRBV10-3 and TRBJ2-1, with a weak D call TRBD1 (6 bases). The CDR3 is made up of 15 amino acids. Germline values: CDR1 ENHRY, CDR2 SYGVKD. With 6 bases removed from V and 4 bases from J, the gap between germline ends came to 16 bases. The CDR3 nucleotides read TGTGCCATCAGCGACACGGGACATGTATACAATGAGCAGTTCTTC. Translating gives CAISDTGHVYNEQFF.

This clonotype was seen a few times. This may come from a read error, since a much larger clone is one base off. The J gene is TRBJ1-5, the V gene TRBV7-6; D unresolved. The CDR3 sequence is 12 residues long. Looked up from germline, CDR1 is SGHVS and CDR2 is FNYEAQ. This CDR3 is CASRTGNQPRHF. The CDR3 region has the DNA TGTGCCAGCAGGACGGGCAATCAGCCCCGGCATTTT.

A few counts support this clonotype. The V and J genes are TRBV4-1 and TRBJ2-1, with D hard to call. Trimming shortened V by 1 base and J by 8 bases, and 9 bases separated the two germline ends. The germline V gene has CDR1 MGHRA and CDR2 YSYEKL. CDR3 size: 13 residues. The CDR3 protein is CASSQATRDEQFF. The DNA of the CDR3 is TGCGCCAGCAGCCAAGCGACACGGGATGAGCAGTTCTTC.

This clonotype appeared many times. The rearrangement links TRBV14 to TRBJ2-3; D not resolved. CDR3 length: 12 amino acids. The V and J ends lost 3 bases and 0 bases respectively, with 1 base between them. The V gene's germline CDR1 is SGHDN and CDR2 FVKESK. The CDR3 nucleotides read TGTGCCAGCAGCCATAGCACAGATACGCAGTATTTT. It translates to CASSHSTDTQYF.

This clonotype was counted ten times or more. The chain has TRBV6-5 and TRBJ2-7; D remains ambiguous. V lost 8 bases and J lost 5, with 10 bases in between. Germline CDR1 and CDR2: MNHEY and SVGAGI. CDR3 length: 11 amino acids. The CDR3 DNA reads as TGTGCCAGCGGTGAACCGGACGAGCAGTACTTC. This translates into CASGEPDEQYF.

The sample holds many counts of this clonotype. The V gene is TRBV25-1, the J gene TRBJ1-4, with TRBD1 as a possible D gene (5 bases). V was pared by 3 bases and J by 7 bases, with 15 bases between. This CDR3 spans 15 amino acids. Germline loops: CDR1 MGHDK, CDR2 SYGVNS. CDR3 amino acids: CASSDMWGTGEKLFF. CDR3 bases: TGTGCCAGCAGTGACATGTGGGGGACGGGTGAAAAACTGTTTTTT.

Comment on this clonotype: This may be a read error, as it is one base from a much larger clone. CDR3 bases: TGTGCCAGCAGCCCGACTGGCGGTTACAATGAGCAGTTCTTC. This translates into CASSPTGGYNEQFF. The chain joins TRBV9 to TRBJ2-1; D unresolved. With 4 bases removed from V and 4 bases from J, the gap between germline ends came to 12 bases. This CDR3 contains 14 residues. Germline V CDR1 and CDR2: SGDLS, YYNGEE.

This clonotype was seen many times. This chain connects TRBV15 to TRBJ2-7, with D perhaps given as TRBD1 or TRBD2 (5 bases each). This CDR3 has 16 residues. V was pared by 6 bases and J by 0 bases, with 18 bases between. Germline V gives CDR1 LNHNV, CDR2 YYDKDF (reference sequence). The CDR3 is CATRLTWDGSSYEQYF. The CDR3 nucleotides read TGTGCCACCAGACTTACTTGGGACGGTAGCTCCTACGAGCAGTACTTC.

With respect to this clonotype: Given a much more abundant clone one base away, this may be a read error. This chain uses TRBV27 with TRBJ2-1; 13 nucleotides align to TRBD2. After removal of 4 bases from V and 6 bases from J, the junction contained 12 bases not matched to a gene. CDR3 length: 18 residues. Looked up from germline, CDR1 is MNHEY and CDR2 is SMNVEV (reference sequence). CDR3 DNA sequence: TGTGCCAGCAGTTCAATCCCTAGGACTAGCGGGAGCTTCAATGAGCAGTTCTTC. Encoded protein: CASSSIPRTSGSFNEQFF.

Comment on this clonotype: A much larger clone is a single base away; this may be a read error. Because it lacks the conserved phenylalanine or tryptophan at the end, this CDR3 is likely a read error. The chain uses TRBV12-3 or TRBV12-4 and TRBJ2-5, with D tentatively TRBD2 (6 bases). The CDR3 loop spans 12 amino acids. Trimming stripped 10 bases from V and 4 bases from J, with 13 bases between. The DNA of the CDR3 is TGTGCCATCTCACTGGGGGGAGAGACCCAGTACCTC. Translated, it gives CAISLGGETQYL.

This clonotype was recorded at least ten times. The chain couples TRBV7-6 to TRBJ1-1; no clear D. Germline V gene lookup returns CDR1 SGHVS and CDR2 FNYEAQ. The CDR3 contains 12 residues. V lost 3 bases and J 4 bases, leaving 6 bases between the germline ends. The CDR3 sequence is CASSLDPTEAFF. DNA of the CDR3: TGTGCCAGCAGCTTGGACCCCACTGAAGCTTTCTTT.

This clonotype was detected many times. This sequence joins TRBV6-2 or TRBV6-3 and TRBJ2-7, with 7 bases that match TRBD1. The CDR3 has 12 residues. Germline-derived CDR1 and CDR2 are MNHEY and SVGEGT. J was trimmed by 3 bases and V by 10 bases; bases with no gene match: 6. The CDR3: CATGTDIYEQYF. Here the CDR3 DNA reads TGTGCCACCGGGACAGATATCTACGAGCAGTACTTC.

This clonotype came up once. The genes are TRBV30 and TRBJ2-1, with D unclear. Per germline, CDR1 GTSNPN and CDR2 SVGIG (reference sequence). V lost 0 bases and J lost 0, with 6 bases in between. The CDR3 runs to 14 residues. CDR3: CAWSVGYSYNEQFF. CDR3 DNA sequence: TGTGCCTGGAGTGTGGGCTACTCCTACAATGAGCAGTTCTTC.